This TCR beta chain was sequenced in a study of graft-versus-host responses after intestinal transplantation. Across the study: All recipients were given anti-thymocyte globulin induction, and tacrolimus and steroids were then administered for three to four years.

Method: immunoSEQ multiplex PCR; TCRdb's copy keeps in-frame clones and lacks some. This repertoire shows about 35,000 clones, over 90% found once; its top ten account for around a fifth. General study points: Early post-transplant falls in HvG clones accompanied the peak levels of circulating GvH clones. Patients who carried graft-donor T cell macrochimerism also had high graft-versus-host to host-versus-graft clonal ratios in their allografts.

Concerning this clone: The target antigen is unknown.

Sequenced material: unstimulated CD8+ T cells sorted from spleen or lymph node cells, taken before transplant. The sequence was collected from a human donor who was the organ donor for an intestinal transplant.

This CDR3 reads CAISEYRGASNEKLFF. CDR3 nucleotide sequence: TGTGCCATCAGTGAGTACAGGGGCGCATCTAATGAAAAACTGTTTTTT. The rearrangement joins TRBV10-3 to TRBJ1-4; 7 bases align to TRBD1. With V trimmed by 1 base and J by 3 bases, 5 bases remained unmatched. The CDR3 length is 16 residues. Germline-derived CDR1 and CDR2 are ENHRY and SYGVKD.